This T cell receptor beta chain derives from a study of blood T cell repertoires in COVID-19. For the study at large: The United States, Italy and Spain provided the acute and convalescent COVID-19 samples. The cDNA or gDNA used as material had been derived from T cells, B-cell-depleted T cells, or PBMCs.

This clone has a handful of counts. Profiling relied on immunoSEQ multiplex PCR, and the TCRdb table lists in-frame clones only, not all of them. The profile shows some 150,000 clones, 80% to 85% of them singletons. The V end was cut by 2 bases, the J end by 3 bases, with 5 bases between. Germline values: CDR1 WNHNN, CDR2 SYGVQD (reference sequence). The CDR3 sequence is 13 residues long. The sequenced material came from peripheral blood. This TCR derives from a human donor with acute or convalescent COVID-19. The donor label of this sample is uncertain. The V and J genes are TRBV10-1 and TRBJ2-1; no clear D gene. The CDR3 region is CASSETVYNEQFF. As DNA, the CDR3 is TGCGCCAGCAGTGAGACAGTCTACAATGAGCAGTTCTTC.